The rows below give T cell receptor beta chains drawn from one sample of a study of blood T cell repertoires in COVID-19. This table comes from immunoSEQ multiplex PCR, and its TCRdb copy is limited to in-frame clones, with some not included. This sample carries 150,000 to 200,000 clones, approximately 78% of them seen once, and the ten largest clones take about 18%. Material: PBMCs or T cells enriched from blood (not recorded which). All receptors derive from a woman aged 45-60 years who had recovered from COVID-19. The CDR3 runs from the conserved cysteine through the conserved F or W. Each record gives: J gene, D gene, V gene, clone size, CDR3 DNA, CDR3 protein. The D gene is left open where the match is weak. Clone size is shown for a subset of rows, as once, few, many or a class of expanded clone.

j_call: TRBJ2-7; d_call: TRBD1; v_call: TRBV7-6; clone_size: NA; cdr3_nt: TGTGCCAGCAGCTTAGATGACAGGGCCGTATACGAGCAGTACTTC; cdr3_aa: CASSLDDRAVYEQYF
j_call: TRBJ1-3; d_call: TRBD1; v_call: TRBV9; clone_size: NA; cdr3_nt: TGTGCCAGCAGCGCGCAGACAGGGAGTGGACGCACCATATATTTT; cdr3_aa: CASSAQTGSGRTIYF
j_call: TRBJ2-2; d_call: TRBD2; v_call: TRBV6-2/TRBV6-3; clone_size: NA; cdr3_nt: TGTGCCAGCAGCACACTTCGACTAGCGGGAGCAGGCGGGGAGCTGTTTTTT; cdr3_aa: CASSTLRLAGAGGELFF
j_call: TRBJ1-6; d_call: NA; v_call: TRBV28; clone_size: NA; cdr3_nt: TGTGCCAGCATCGGCGGCGGATATAATTCACCCCTCCACTTT; cdr3_aa: CASIGGGYNSPLHF
j_call: TRBJ2-7; d_call: TRBD1; v_call: TRBV3-1/TRBV3-2; clone_size: NA; cdr3_nt: TGTGCCAGCAGCTCGGGACAGTCCTACGAGCAGTACTTC; cdr3_aa: CASSSGQSYEQYF
j_call: TRBJ2-7; d_call: NA; v_call: TRBV11-1; clone_size: once; cdr3_nt: TGTGCCAGCAGCGGACAGCCCTACGAGCAGTACTTC; cdr3_aa: CASSGQPYEQYF
j_call: TRBJ1-5; d_call: TRBD1; v_call: TRBV5-1; clone_size: NA; cdr3_nt: TGCGCCAGCAGCTTATCACAGGGGAAGCCCCAGCATTTT; cdr3_aa: CASSLSQGKPQHF
j_call: TRBJ1-2; d_call: NA; v_call: TRBV28; clone_size: NA; cdr3_nt: TGTGCCAGCAGTAATGGACAGAGCTATGGCTACACCTTC; cdr3_aa: CASSNGQSYGYTF
j_call: TRBJ2-3; d_call: TRBD2; v_call: TRBV27; clone_size: NA; cdr3_nt: TGTGCCAGCAGTTTGGCCCCTCCCGTAGCGGGAGGGGCAGATACGCAGTATTTT; cdr3_aa: CASSLAPPVAGGADTQYF
j_call: TRBJ1-3; d_call: TRBD1; v_call: TRBV6-5; clone_size: NA; cdr3_nt: TGTGCCAGCAGTTCGACAGGGGAGAGCACCATATATTTT; cdr3_aa: CASSSTGESTIYF
j_call: TRBJ2-2; d_call: NA; v_call: TRBV24-1; clone_size: NA; cdr3_nt: TGTGCCACCAGTGATTTAGGGCAGGGGCATCACACCGGGGAGCTGTTTTTT; cdr3_aa: CATSDLGQGHHTGELFF